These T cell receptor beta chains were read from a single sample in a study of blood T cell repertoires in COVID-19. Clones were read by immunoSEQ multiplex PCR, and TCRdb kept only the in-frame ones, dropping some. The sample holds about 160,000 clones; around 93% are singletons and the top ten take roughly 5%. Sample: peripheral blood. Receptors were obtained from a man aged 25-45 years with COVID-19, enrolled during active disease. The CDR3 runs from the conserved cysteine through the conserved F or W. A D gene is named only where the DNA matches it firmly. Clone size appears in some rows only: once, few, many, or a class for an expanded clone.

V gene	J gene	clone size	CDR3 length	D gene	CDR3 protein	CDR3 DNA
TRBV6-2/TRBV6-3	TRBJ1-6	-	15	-	CASSLTRSGNSPLHF	TGTGCCAGCAGTTTGACCAGGAGCGGGAATTCACCCCTCCACTTT
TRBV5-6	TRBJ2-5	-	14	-	CASSLVFREETQYF	TGTGCCAGCAGCTTGGTCTTCAGGGAAGAGACCCAGTACTTC
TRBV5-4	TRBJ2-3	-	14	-	CASSGQDRLHTQYF	TGTGCCAGCAGCGGGCAGGATAGGCTACATACGCAGTATTTT
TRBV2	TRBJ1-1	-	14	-	CASSVGGGSTEAFF	TGTGCCAGCAGCGTGGGGGGAGGGAGCACTGAAGCTTTCTTT
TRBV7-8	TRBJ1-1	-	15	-	CASSYGSGRKTEAFF	TGTGCCAGCAGTTACGGGTCAGGGAGGAAGACTGAAGCTTTCTTT
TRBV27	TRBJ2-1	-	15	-	CASSLRSTAANEQFF	TGTGCCAGCAGTTTAAGGTCTACAGCAGCCAATGAGCAGTTCTTC
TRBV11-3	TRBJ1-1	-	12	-	CASSLGGQEAFF	TGTGCCAGCAGCTTAGGAGGACAGGAAGCTTTCTTT
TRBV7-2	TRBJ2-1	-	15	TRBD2	CASSLTSGRHNEQFF	TGTGCCAGCAGCTTAACTAGCGGGAGGCACAATGAGCAGTTCTTC
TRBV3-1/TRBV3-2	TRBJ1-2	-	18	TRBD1	CARNSPGTGPELAYDYTF	TGTGCCAGAAACTCCCCCGGGACAGGACCTGAGCTCGCCTATGACTACACCTTC
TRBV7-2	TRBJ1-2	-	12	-	CASSQNRARYTF	TGTGCCAGCAGCCAGAACAGGGCGCGCTACACCTTC
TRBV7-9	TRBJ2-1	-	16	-	CASSPRGGPSYNEQFF	TGTGCCAGCAGCCCTAGGGGGGGGCCCTCCTACAATGAGCAGTTCTTC
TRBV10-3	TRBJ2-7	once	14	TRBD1	CAISGGQGVGEQYF	TGTGCCATCAGTGGCGGACAGGGGGTTGGCGAGCAGTACTTC
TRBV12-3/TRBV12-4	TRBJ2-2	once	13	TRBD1	CASSGTEPGELFF	TGTGCCAGCAGTGGGACAGAGCCCGGGGAGCTGTTTTTT
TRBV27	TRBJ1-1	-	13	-	CASSFGGNTEAFF	TGTGCCAGCAGTTTCGGGGGGAACACTGAAGCTTTCTTT
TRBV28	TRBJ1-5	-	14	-	CASRPDRYNQPQHF	TGTGCCAGCAGACCTGACAGATACAATCAGCCCCAGCATTTT
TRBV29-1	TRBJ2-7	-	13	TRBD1	CSAGQGSSYEQYF	TGCAGCGCCGGACAGGGGAGCTCCTACGAGCAGTACTTC
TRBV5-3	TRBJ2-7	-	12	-	CARSLADTEQYF	TGTGCCAGAAGCTTGGCGGACACGGAGCAGTACTTC
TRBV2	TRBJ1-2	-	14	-	CASSEALGTFGYTF	TGTGCCAGCAGTGAAGCGCTAGGGACATTCGGCTACACCTTC
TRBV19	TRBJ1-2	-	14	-	CASSIGDRYYGYTF	TGTGCCAGTAGTATTGGTGACAGATACTATGGCTACACCTTC
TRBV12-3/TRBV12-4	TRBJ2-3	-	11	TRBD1	CASRTGDTQYF	TGTGCCAGCAGGACAGGGGATACGCAGTATTTT
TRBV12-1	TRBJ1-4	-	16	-	CASSFDRAKGNEKLFF	TGTGCCAGCAGTTTTGACAGGGCGAAGGGAAATGAAAAACTGTTTTTT
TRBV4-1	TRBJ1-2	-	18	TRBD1	CASSQGGGQGARSYGYTF	TGCGCCAGCAGCCAAGGGGGCGGACAGGGGGCGAGGAGCTATGGCTACACCTTC
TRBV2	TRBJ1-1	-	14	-	CASDPGGRNTEAFF	TGTGCCAGCGACCCCGGGGGAAGGAACACTGAAGCTTTCTTT
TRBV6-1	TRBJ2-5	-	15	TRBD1	CASSEPQGAEETQYF	TGTGCCAGCAGTGAACCCCAGGGGGCAGAAGAGACCCAGTACTTC